This T cell receptor (beta chain) was obtained from a study of T cell responses to AZD1222 COVID-19 vaccine. Some clones are missing from TCRdb's copy, which holds only in-frame ones; the method was immunoSEQ multiplex PCR. The sample has around 160,000 clones; roughly 90% are singletons. A note on this clone: The antigen is unknown.

CDR3 size: 15 residues. The germline V gene encodes CDR1 SGHVS and CDR2 FNYEAQ. Trimming removed 1 base from V and 2 bases from J, with 10 bases in between. Overall study findings and caveats: Donors were mostly white British, more females; clonal diversity possibly underestimated. Following two doses of AZD1222, Spike-specific TCR breadth and depth rose. Just a handful of AZD1222 recipients tested seropositive at baseline.

The sample consisted of peripheral blood, taken on day 0 of AZD1222 vaccination. This sequence was found in an adult in good health. The chain uses TRBV7-6 and TRBJ2-3; D is possibly TRBD2 (5 bases). The DNA for the CDR3 is TGTGCCAGCAGCTTAGGGAGGCGATACACAGATACGCAGTATTTT. It specifies CASSLGRRYTDTQYF.